Below are 9 T cell receptor beta chains sequenced from a single sample in a study of blood T cell repertoires in COVID-19. TCRdb keeps only in-frame clones here, not all; method: immunoSEQ multiplex PCR. The top ten hold 2% to 2.5% of the sample, which has over 100,000 clones, about 90% seen once. The material sequenced was peripheral blood. The source of these receptors is a man aged 45-65 years with active COVID-19.

The chain is built from TRBV29-1 and TRBJ1-1, with D possibly matching TRBD1 (5 bases). V lost 7 bases to trimming and J lost 5 bases, with 20 bases between them. This CDR3 comprises 14 residues. Germline-derived CDR1 and CDR2 are SQVTM and ANQGSEA. The CDR3 DNA sequence: TGCAGCGCCCCGACAGATCGCGGGGATACTGAAGCTTTCTTT. This sequence encodes CSAPTDRGDTEAFF.

This chain links TRBV28 with TRBJ2-5, with a possible D match to TRBD2 (5 bases). The CDR3 totals 13 residues. Germline loops: CDR1 MDHEN, CDR2 SYDVKM. The germline V and J ends were trimmed by 6 bases and 1 base, with 9 bases remaining between them. As DNA, the CDR3 is TGTGCCAGCAGGTCGAGGGCCCAAGAGACCCAGTACTTC. Translated: CASRSRAQETQYF.

This clone has a handful of counts. The chain joins TRBV7-9 to TRBJ1-6; 8 nucleotides align to TRBD1. Germline V gene lookup returns CDR1 SEHNR and CDR2 FQNEAQ (reference sequence). V lost 5 bases to trimming and J lost 9 bases; unmatched junction nucleotides: 3. This CDR3 is built from 13 residues. The CDR3 bases are TGTGCCAGCAGCCCGGACAGGGTTTCACCCCTCCACTTT. Residues: CASSPDRVSPLHF.

The chain combines TRBV7-2 with TRBJ1-4, with 7 bases identical to TRBD1. The CDR3 contains 14 residues. Losses at the gene ends were 2 bases for V and 7 bases for J; bases not matched to a gene: 4. The germline gives CDR1 SGHTA, CDR2 FQGNSA. The CDR3 nucleotides are TGTGCCAGCAGCTTAAGGGGGCGAGGTGAAAAACTGTTTTTT. Protein sequence: CASSLRGRGEKLFF.

On this clone itself: A junction boundary mismatches the germline segment, possibly from a read error. V gene TRBV6-2 or TRBV6-3 combines with J gene TRBJ2-2; possible D gene TRBD2, 5 bases. Germline loops: CDR1 MNHEY, CDR2 SVGEGT. The CDR3 consists of 14 residues. The CDR3 sequence: CASSYVGNPGELFF. CDR3 sequence (DNA): TGTGCCAGCAGTTACGTCGGGAACCCCGGGGAGCTGTTTTTT.

This sequence joins TRBV11-1 and TRBJ1-3; no clear D. This CDR3 spans 14 amino acids. From germline, CDR1 is SGHAT and CDR2 FQDESV (reference sequence). The V end was cut by 1 base, the J end by 0 bases, with 4 bases between. CDR3 protein: CASSLGDSGNTIYF. In nucleotides, the CDR3 is TGTGCCAGCAGCTTAGGAGACTCTGGAAACACCATATATTTT.

CDR3 sequence reads: CASSLRGSASGEQYF. The CDR3 bases are TGTGCCAGCAGCTTGCGTGGGAGCGCTTCGGGCGAGCAGTACTTC. The rearrangement uses TRBV5-5 and TRBJ2-7; D may be TRBD2 (5 bases). Germline V CDR1 and CDR2: SGHKS, YYEKEE (reference sequence). This CDR3 has 15 residues. V dropped 1 base and J dropped 6 bases, with 17 bases sitting between them.

The chain uses TRBV12-3 or TRBV12-4 and TRBJ1-5, with 8 bases matching TRBD1. V was pared by 5 bases and J by 11 bases, with 5 bases of the junction left unmatched. This CDR3 contains 12 residues. The CDR3 loop reads CASSPVQGAQHF. CDR3 DNA: TGTGCCAGCAGTCCCGTACAGGGGGCCCAGCATTTT.

This clone was seen a few times. V gene TRBV7-9 combines with J gene TRBJ2-7; possibly TRBD1 for D (5 bases). The V gene lost 1 base and the J gene lost 4 bases, with 17 bases spanning the gap. This CDR3 is built from 16 residues. In germline, CDR1 is SEHNR, CDR2 FQNEAQ (reference sequence). The CDR3 region has the DNA TGTGCCAGCAGCTTAGATACAGGCTTCCTACAGTACGAGCAGTACTTC. Protein product: CASSLDTGFLQYEQYF. Using reference TRBV7-9 and TRBJ2-7 for the parts outside the CDR3, the full variable domain is DTGVSQNPRHKITKRGQNVTFRCDPISEHNRLYWYRQTLGQGPEFLTYFQNEAQLEKSRLLSDRFSAERPKGSFSTLEIQRTEQGDSAMYLCASSLDTGFLQYEQYFGPGTRLTVT.